This T cell receptor (beta chain) came from a study of cytomegalovirus exposure and HLA in healthy donors. The overall study: Roughly 180 million T cells yielded more than 90 million unique TCR beta sequences in earlier analysis. Whole-study results and caveats: Sequencing likely produced, as an artifact, a cluster of highly shared sequence variants. Overall, under 200 TCR beta chains were annotated as cytomegalovirus-associated.

Germline-derived CDR1 and CDR2 are MDHEN and SYDVKM. This CDR3 contains 15 residues. V was trimmed by 8 bases and J by 1 base, leaving 17 bases between them. Primers for the PCR totalled 60 Vbeta and 13 Jbeta. Per the original data handling: The count from a later analysis was 79 million or so unique TCR beta chains, 9 million to 12 million of them shared. Sequencing used immunoSEQ multiplex PCR; TCRdb keeps in-frame clones, though not all of them. The DNA gave D and trimming, while V, J and clone size come from that table. Found here are around 91,000 clones, around four fifths of them singletons; the top ten hold around 4.4%. Remarks on this clone: Its specificity is not known.

V gene TRBV28 combines with J gene TRBJ1-2; D is ambiguous. The source material was PBMCs. The clonotype was recovered from a male donor in good health and CMV-seropositive. The CDR3 nucleotides are TGTGCCAGCTCCGAGGGCACAGATCTTAACTATGGCTACACCTTC. Translated: CASSEGTDLNYGYTF.